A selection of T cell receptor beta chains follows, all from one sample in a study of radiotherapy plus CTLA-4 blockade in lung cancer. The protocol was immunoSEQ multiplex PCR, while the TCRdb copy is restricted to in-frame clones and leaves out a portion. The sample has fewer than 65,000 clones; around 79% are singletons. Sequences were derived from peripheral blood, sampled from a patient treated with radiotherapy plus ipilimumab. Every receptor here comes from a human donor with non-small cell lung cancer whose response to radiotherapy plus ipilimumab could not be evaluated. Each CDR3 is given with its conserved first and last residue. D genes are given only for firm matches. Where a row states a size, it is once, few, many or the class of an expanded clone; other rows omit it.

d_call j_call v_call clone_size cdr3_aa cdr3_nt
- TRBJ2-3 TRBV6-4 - CASSEQGSDTQYF TGTGCCAGCAGTGAGCAGGGTTCAGATACGCAGTATTTT
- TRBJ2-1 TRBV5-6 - CASSFSTGLKGNEQFF TGTGCCAGCAGCTTCTCAACAGGGTTGAAGGGGAATGAGCAGTTCTTC
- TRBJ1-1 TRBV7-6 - CASSLADLGARTEAFF TGTGCCAGCAGCTTAGCGGATTTGGGGGCTCGAACTGAAGCTTTCTTT
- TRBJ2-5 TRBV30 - CAWTDWETQYF TGTGCCTGGACAGATTGGGAGACCCAGTACTTC
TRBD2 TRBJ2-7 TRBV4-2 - CASSQGGLSGEQYF TGTGCCAGCAGCCAGGGAGGGCTCTCCGGCGAGCAGTACTTC
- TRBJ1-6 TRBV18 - CASSPPSRDYNSPLHF TGTGCCAGCTCACCACCATCCAGGGACTATAATTCACCCCTCCACTTT
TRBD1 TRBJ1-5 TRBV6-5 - CASSSLGQGENQPQHF TGTGCCAGCAGTTCCCTCGGGCAGGGGGAGAATCAGCCCCAGCATTTT
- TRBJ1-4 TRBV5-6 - CASSLGQSLEKLFF TGTGCCAGCAGCTTGGGGCAGTCCCTCGAAAAACTGTTTTTT
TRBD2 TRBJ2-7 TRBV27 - CASSPHTHGRANYEQYF TGTGCCAGCAGTCCTCATACCCACGGGAGGGCCAACTACGAGCAGTACTTC
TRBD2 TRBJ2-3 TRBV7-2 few CASSLRLAGGLDTQYF TGTGCCAGCAGCCTACGACTAGCGGGGGGCTTAGATACGCAGTATTTT